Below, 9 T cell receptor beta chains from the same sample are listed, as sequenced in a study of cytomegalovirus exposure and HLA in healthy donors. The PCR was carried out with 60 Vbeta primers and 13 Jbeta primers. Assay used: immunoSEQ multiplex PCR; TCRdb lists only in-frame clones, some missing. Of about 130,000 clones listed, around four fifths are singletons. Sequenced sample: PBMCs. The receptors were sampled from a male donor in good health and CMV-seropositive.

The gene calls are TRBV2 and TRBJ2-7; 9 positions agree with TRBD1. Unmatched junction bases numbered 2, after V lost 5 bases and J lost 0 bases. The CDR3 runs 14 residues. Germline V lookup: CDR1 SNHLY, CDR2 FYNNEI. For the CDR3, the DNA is TGTGCCAGCAGTAAACAGGGGGCCTCCTACGAGCAGTACTTC. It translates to CASSKQGASYEQYF.

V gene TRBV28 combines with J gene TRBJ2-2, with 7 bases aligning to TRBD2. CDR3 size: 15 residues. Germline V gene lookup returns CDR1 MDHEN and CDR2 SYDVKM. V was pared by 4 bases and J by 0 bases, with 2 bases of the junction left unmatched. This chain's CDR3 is CASSSSGANTGELFF. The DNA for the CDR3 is TGTGCCAGCAGTTCTAGCGGAGCGAACACCGGGGAGCTGTTTTTT.

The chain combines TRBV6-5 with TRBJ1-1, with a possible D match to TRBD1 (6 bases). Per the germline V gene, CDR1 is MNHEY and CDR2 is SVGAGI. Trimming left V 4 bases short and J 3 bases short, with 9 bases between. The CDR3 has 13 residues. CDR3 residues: CASSLGQYTEAFF. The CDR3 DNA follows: TGTGCCAGCAGTTTAGGACAGTACACTGAAGCTTTCTTT.

The DNA for the CDR3 is TGTGCCAGCCAGCCGGGACAGGGTCCCTACGAGCAGTACTTC. The encoded protein is CASQPGQGPYEQYF. J is TRBJ2-7 and V is TRBV6-1, with TRBD1 matching over 9 bases. The V gene end was trimmed by 8 bases and the J gene end by 2 bases; junction bases not matched to a gene: 7. This CDR3 spans 14 amino acids. The V gene's germline CDR1 is MNHNS and CDR2 SASEGT.

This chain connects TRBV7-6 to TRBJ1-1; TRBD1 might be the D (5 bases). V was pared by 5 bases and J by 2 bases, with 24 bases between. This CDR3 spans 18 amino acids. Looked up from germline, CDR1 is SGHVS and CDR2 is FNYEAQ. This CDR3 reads CASSRMGGTGDINTEAFF. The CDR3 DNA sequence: TGTGCCAGCAGCCGCATGGGGGGGACGGGAGATATAAACACTGAAGCTTTCTTT.

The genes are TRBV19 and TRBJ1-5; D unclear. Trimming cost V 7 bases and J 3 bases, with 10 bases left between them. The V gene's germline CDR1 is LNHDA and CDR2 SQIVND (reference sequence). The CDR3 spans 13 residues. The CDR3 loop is CASTFRYNQPQHF. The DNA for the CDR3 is TGTGCCAGTACATTCAGGTACAATCAGCCCCAGCATTTT.

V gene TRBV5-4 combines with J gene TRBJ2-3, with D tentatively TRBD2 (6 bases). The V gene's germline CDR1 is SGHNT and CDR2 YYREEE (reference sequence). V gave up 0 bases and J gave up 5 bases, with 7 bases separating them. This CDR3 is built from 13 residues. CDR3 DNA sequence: TGTGCCAGCAGCTTGGTCGGGGGAGATACGCAGTATTTT. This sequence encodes CASSLVGGDTQYF. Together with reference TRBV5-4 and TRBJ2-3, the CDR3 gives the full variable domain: ETGVTQSPTHLIKTRGQQVTLRCSSQSGHNTVSWYQQALGQGPQFIFQYYREEENGRGNFPPRFSGLQFPNYSSELNVNALELDDSALYLCASSLVGGDTQYFGPGTRLTVL.

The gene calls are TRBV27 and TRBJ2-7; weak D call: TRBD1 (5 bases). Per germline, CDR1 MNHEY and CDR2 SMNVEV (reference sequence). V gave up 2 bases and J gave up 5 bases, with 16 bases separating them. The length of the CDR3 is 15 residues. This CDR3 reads CASSLGSAGSDEQYF. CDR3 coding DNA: TGTGCCAGCAGTTTAGGAAGCGCAGGGTCGGACGAGCAGTACTTC.

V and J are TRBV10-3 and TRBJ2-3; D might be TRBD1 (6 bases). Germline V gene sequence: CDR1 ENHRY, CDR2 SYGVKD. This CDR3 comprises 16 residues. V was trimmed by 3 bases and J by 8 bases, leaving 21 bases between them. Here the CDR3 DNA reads TGTGCCATCAGTGAAGCTTCAGGGGCTGGTGGGGGTACGCAGTATTTT. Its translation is CAISEASGAGGGTQYF.